This TCR beta chain emerged from a study of T cell responses to AZD1222 COVID-19 vaccine (dated by TCRdb to the early 2020s). Describing the broader study: TCR sequencing covered roughly 230 trial participants: approximately 200 given two doses of AZD1222 and about 26 given two doses of MenACWY control vaccine. Trial participants were enrolled by age into subgroups of 18-55, 56-69 and 70-plus years, and around 140, 26 and 57 TCR-sequenced participants, respectively, were included in these subgroups.

For this clone: Its specific antigen is unknown. Per-base qualities were not stored, and no clone one base away is much larger.

The label giving this sample's time point can be read as: about 28 days (+/-7) after the second vaccine dose. AZD1222 recipients given second doses at about 4 weeks or at about 12 weeks were pooled, since spike-specific TCR depth and breadth were not found to differ between the two schedules. The vaccinee samples were drawn from two UK trials, COV001 and COV002, one of which was a single-blind randomized controlled phase 2/3 trial testing AZD1222 (ChAdOx1 nCoV-19) in healthy adults. For TCRbeta chain sequencing, PBMC samples from trial participants were taken at day 0 and at day 28 after the second dose. Study-wide findings and limitations: Nearly half of unique spike-specific TCRs reportedly recognized epitopes outside regions mutated in the B.1.351 and B.1.1.7 variants. The 56-69-year group was small, and its depth increase did not reach significance, likely because of low power. The whole spike protein was spanned by vaccine-associated CD4 TCRs, and dominant responses were seen in regions 160-218 and 743-854. After two AZD1222 doses, spike-specific TCR breadth and depth were significantly higher than at day 0 and than in MenACWY recipients. Participants were mostly white British, with more females than males. The authors suggested clonal diversity may have been underestimated. Conclusions about previously exposed vaccinees are limited because only five to seven AZD1222 recipients were SARS-CoV-2 seropositive at baseline. Because no day 14 peak-response samples were available, the repertoires could be characterized only after the peak T cell response.

CDR1 and CDR2 (SGDLS, YYNGEE) derive from the germline V gene. V is pruned by 2 bases and J by 6 bases, leaving 4 bases of the junction without a gene match. From cysteine to phenylalanine, the CDR3 is 14 amino acids long. The CDR3 DNA has 42 bases and is translated from base 1. The CDR3 regions of human TCRbeta chains were analyzed by immunosequencing. Concerning the study's data processing: Repertoire TCRs were checked for matches against a reference library of SARS-CoV-2-specific TCRs that had been generated using the MIRA antigen-specificity platform. Breadth was defined as the fraction of unique TCRs that were SARS-CoV-2-associated. Depth was defined as the fraction of total T cells that were SARS-CoV-2-associated. Using the MIRA data, every spike-specific TCR was mapped to the spike region that the TCR reacted to and assigned to either a CD4 or a CD8 class. Log10-transformed breadth and depth values were compared by one-way ANOVA with Sidak's multiple comparisons tests. TCRdb took this table from immuneACCESS and kept in-frame rearrangements with V and J called. Such tables lack part of the clones; where checked against another copy, unresolved V genes explain under half of the gap, and the rest is unexplained. V and J calls and clone size follow that table, whereas D and trimming were derived from the DNA. The sample yields some 130,000 clones; 80% to 95% were counted once. The ten largest clones add up to roughly 7% of the sample.

This clonotype was sampled from an adult who received the AZD1222 COVID-19 vaccine. The receptor chain draws on TRBV9 and TRBJ2-7, with 11 junctional bases fitting TRBD1. The specimen comprised peripheral blood, sampled 28 days after the second AZD1222 dose. This receptor carries the CDR3 CASSVGQGAFEQYF. The DNA sequence reads TGTGCCAGCAGCGTCGGACAGGGGGCCTTCGAGCAGTACTTC. Reference TRBV9 and TRBJ2-7 proteins supply the regions before and after the CDR3; the full variable domain is: DSGVTQTPKHLITATGQRVTLRCSPRSGDLSVYWYQQSLDQGLQFLIQYYNGEERAKGNILERFSAQQFPDLHSELNLSSLELGDSALYFCASSVGQGAFEQYFGPGTRLTVT.